The 5 T cell receptor beta chains presented below share a single source sample, sequenced in a study of T cell changes during pregnancy in multiple sclerosis. Sequencing used immunoSEQ multiplex PCR; TCRdb keeps in-frame clones, though not all of them. Among roughly 69,000 clones listed, roughly 90% were seen once. The specimen was CD4+ T cells from peripheral blood mononuclear cells, collected in the third trimester of pregnancy. These receptors came from a female donor in good health, enrolled as a control in a pregnancy study.

The V call is TRBV7-2, the J call TRBJ1-2; the D is unclear. The CDR3 extends over 11 amino acids. Trimming left V 5 bases short and J 8 bases short, with 9 bases between. Per the germline V gene, CDR1 is SGHTA and CDR2 is FQGNSA. This CDR3 is CASSLTGGYTF. CDR3 nucleotides: TGTGCCAGCAGCCTAACCGGGGGCTACACCTTC.

The chain combines TRBV7-2 with TRBJ2-3; 9 nucleotides align to TRBD2. The CDR3 spans 15 residues. The junction had 3 bases not matched to a gene; V was cut back by 1 base and J by 4 bases. The germline V gene encodes CDR1 SGHTA and CDR2 FQGNSA. The CDR3 protein is CASSLVPSGADTQYF. The CDR3 DNA sequence: TGTGCCAGCAGCTTAGTCCCTAGCGGGGCAGATACGCAGTATTTT.

The V and J genes are TRBV20-1 and TRBJ2-3; no firm D call. The CDR3 covers 11 residues. The germline V and J ends were trimmed by 3 bases and 4 bases, with 5 bases remaining between them. In germline, CDR1 is DFQATT, CDR2 SNEGSKA (reference sequence). Here the CDR3 DNA reads TGCAGTGCTAGTCCGGCAGATACGCAGTATTTT. Amino acids: CSASPADTQYF.

The chain carries TRBV15 and TRBJ1-3; D remains unclear. The CDR3 loop spans 19 amino acids. The germline CDR1 and CDR2 sequences are LNHNV and YYDKDF (reference sequence). V lost 0 bases to trimming and J lost 0 bases, with 18 bases between them. The CDR3 is CATSRDQMAGGFSGNTIYF. The CDR3 DNA reads TGTGCCACCAGCAGAGATCAGATGGCAGGAGGGTTCTCTGGAAACACCATATATTTT.

The CDR3 sequence: CASSLNRGSPLHF. The DNA for the CDR3 is TGTGCCAGCAGCCTGAATCGGGGGTCACCCCTCCACTTT. The rearrangement joins TRBV5-6 to TRBJ1-6; tentative D call: TRBD1 (5 bases). This CDR3 is built from 13 residues. The germline CDR1 and CDR2 sequences are SGHDT and YYEEEE. Trimming left V 4 bases short and J 10 bases short, with 12 bases between. The whole variable domain, remainder taken from reference TRBV5-6 and TRBJ1-6, is DAGVTQSPTHLIKTRGQQVTLRCSPKSGHDTVSWYQQALGQGPQFIFQYYEEEERQRGNFPDRFSGHQFPNYSSELNVNALLLGDSALYLCASSLNRGSPLHFGNGTRLTVT.